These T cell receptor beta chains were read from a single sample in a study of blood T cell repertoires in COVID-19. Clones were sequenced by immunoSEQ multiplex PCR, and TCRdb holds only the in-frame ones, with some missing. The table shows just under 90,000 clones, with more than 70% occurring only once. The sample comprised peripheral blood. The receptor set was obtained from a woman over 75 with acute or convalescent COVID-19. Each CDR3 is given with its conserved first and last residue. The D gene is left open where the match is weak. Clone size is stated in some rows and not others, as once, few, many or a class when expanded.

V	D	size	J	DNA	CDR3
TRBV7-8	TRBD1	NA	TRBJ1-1	TGTGCCAGCAGCTCACGACAGGGGGTTAAGAACACTGAAGCTTTCTTT	CASSSRQGVKNTEAFF
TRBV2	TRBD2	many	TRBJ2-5	TGTGCCAGCAGCGGGGGGGGAACTGAGGGCGAGACCCAGTACTTC	CASSGGGTEGETQYF
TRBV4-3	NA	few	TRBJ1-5	TGCGCCAGCAGCCAAGATGGCCAGGGTCAGCCCCAGCATTTT	CASSQDGQGQPQHF
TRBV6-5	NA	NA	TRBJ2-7	TGTGCCAGCACCCATAACAGCTACTCCTACGAGCAGTACTTC	CASTHNSYSYEQYF
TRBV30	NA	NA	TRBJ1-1	TGTGCCTGGAGTTCACTCAGGGCGGCTGAAGCTTTCTTT	CAWSSLRAAEAFF
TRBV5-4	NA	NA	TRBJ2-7	TGTGCCAGCAGCTCCCGACTTGATTACGAGCAGTACTTC	CASSSRLDYEQYF
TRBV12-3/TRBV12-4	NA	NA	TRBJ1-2	TGTGCCAGCAGTTTAACAGGGAACGATGGCTACACCTTC	CASSLTGNDGYTF
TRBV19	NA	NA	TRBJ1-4	TGTGCCAGTAGTCCACGGGACACGCCGACCCATCCCCCATATGAAAAACTGTTTTTT	CASSPRDTPTHPPYEKLFF
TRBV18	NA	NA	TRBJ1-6	TGTGCCAGCTCACCGGAAGGGGATTCACCCCTCCACTTT	CASSPEGDSPLHF
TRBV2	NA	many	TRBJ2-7	TGTGCCAGCATGAATTTTCTTGGCCACGAGCAGTACTTC	CASMNFLGHEQYF
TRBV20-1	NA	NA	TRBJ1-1	TGCAGTGCCGACAGGAACACTGAAGCTTTCTTT	CSADRNTEAFF
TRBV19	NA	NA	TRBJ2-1	TGTGCCAGTAGTATGGGCGGGGCAGGGAATGAGCAGTTCTTC	CASSMGGAGNEQFF
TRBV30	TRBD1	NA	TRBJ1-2	TGTGCCTGGAGTATCGTGGGACAGGGAATCTACACCTTC	CAWSIVGQGIYTF
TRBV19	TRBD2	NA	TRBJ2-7	TGTGCCAGTAGTCGACAGGGGATCCTAGCGGGGGCCTCCTACGAGCAGTACTTC	CASSRQGILAGASYEQYF
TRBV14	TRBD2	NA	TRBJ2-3	TGTGCCAGCAGCCAAGGAAGTTTAATAGCGGGGGGAGATACGCAGTATTTT	CASSQGSLIAGGDTQYF
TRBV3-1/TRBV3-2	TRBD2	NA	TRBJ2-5	TGTGCCAGCAGCCTGGGACTAGGGGGGATCCAAGAGACCCAGTACTTC	CASSLGLGGIQETQYF
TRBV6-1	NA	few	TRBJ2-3	TGTGCCAGCAGTGATCCTAGCGCGGATACGCAGTATTTT	CASSDPSADTQYF
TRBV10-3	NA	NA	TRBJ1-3	TGTGCCATCAGTGAGCCGGGAAACACCATATATTTT	CAISEPGNTIYF
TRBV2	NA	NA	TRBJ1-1	TGTGCCAGCAGTGAAGTGACAGGCGCAACAACGGCTTTCTTT	CASSEVTGATTAFF
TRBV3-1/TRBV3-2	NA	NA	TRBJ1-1	TGTGCCAGCAGCCAAGTACAGGGAAAATATACTGAAGCTTTCTTT	CASSQVQGKYTEAFF
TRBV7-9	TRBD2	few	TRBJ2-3	TGTGCCAGCAGCGCGTCGGGACTAGCGGTGCTCACAGATACGCAGTATTTT	CASSASGLAVLTDTQYF
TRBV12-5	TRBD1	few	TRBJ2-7	TGTGCTAGTGGTCAAGGGACAGGGATCTACGAGCAGTACTTC	CASGQGTGIYEQYF
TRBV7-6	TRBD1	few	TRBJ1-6	TGTGCCAGCAGCCGGGGACAGGGAGTCTCGAATTCACCCCTCCACTTT	CASSRGQGVSNSPLHF
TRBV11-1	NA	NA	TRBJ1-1	TGTGCCAGCTACCTCGACAACGCCAACACTGAAGCTTTCTTT	CASYLDNANTEAFF
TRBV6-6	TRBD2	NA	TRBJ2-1	TGTGCCAGCAGCCCATCCGGCGAGCGGGGGTTTTATGAGCAGTTCTTC	CASSPSGERGFYEQFF
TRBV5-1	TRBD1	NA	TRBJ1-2	TGCGCCAGCAGCTTAGGACAGGGGAATGGCTACACCTTC	CASSLGQGNGYTF
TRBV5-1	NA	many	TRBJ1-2	TGCGCCAGTCACCCGGGGGAGGGTGGCTACACCTTC	CASHPGEGGYTF
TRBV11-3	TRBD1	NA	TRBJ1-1	TGTGCCAGCAGCCCAGGGACAGTCTACGTGGCTTTCTTT	CASSPGTVYVAFF
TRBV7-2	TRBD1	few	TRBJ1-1	TGTGCCAGCAGCCCCCGGACAGGCTGGAACACTGAAGCTTTCTTT	CASSPRTGWNTEAFF
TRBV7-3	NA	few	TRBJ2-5	TGTGCCAGCAGCTTAGGTCTGGGGCCGGGAGAGACCCAGTACTTC	CASSLGLGPGETQYF
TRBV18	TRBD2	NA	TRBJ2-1	TGTGCCAGCTCCCCTACTAGCGGGGGGGACAATGAGCAGTTCTTC	CASSPTSGGDNEQFF
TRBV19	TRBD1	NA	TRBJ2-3	TGTGCCAGTAGTCACAACAGGGGAGATACGCAGTATTTT	CASSHNRGDTQYF
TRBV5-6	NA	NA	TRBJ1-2	TGTGCCAGCAGCTTATATCCGGGACAACTAGGCTACACCTTC	CASSLYPGQLGYTF
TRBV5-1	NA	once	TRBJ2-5	TGCGCCAGCAGCTTACAACCTGTAGACTCGGAGACCCAGTACTTC	CASSLQPVDSETQYF
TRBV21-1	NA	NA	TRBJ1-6	TGTGCCAGCAGCAGTCGACATTTCCCCGTGTTTTCACCCCTCCACTTT	CASSSRHFPVFSPLHF
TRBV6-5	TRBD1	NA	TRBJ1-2	TGTGCCAGCAGACCATACAGGGGCGGTGGCTACACCTTC	CASRPYRGGGYTF
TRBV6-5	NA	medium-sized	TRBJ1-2	TGTGCCAGCAGGGCTTCTGCTTATGGCTACACCTTC	CASRASAYGYTF